These T cell receptor beta chains were read from a single sample in a study of T cells in Graves' hyperthyroidism and ophthalmopathy. TCRdb used MiXCR to reprocess the multiplex PCR reads, holding one entry per CDR3 protein. Of about 360,000 distinct CDR3 sequences listed, over 10% are singletons. Sequencing input: blood. Receptors originate from a young woman with Graves' hyperthyroidism. The CDR3 runs from the conserved cysteine through the conserved F or W. The order of the fields is V gene, D gene, J gene, CDR3 protein. D genes are given only for firm matches.

>TRBV16|TRBD1|TRBJ2-7
CASSHLETGSYEQYF
>TRBV4-1|TRBD2|TRBJ2-2
CASSQDAWRGDTGELFF
>TRBV5-1|-|TRBJ2-5
CASSGGYGETQYF
>TRBV11-2|-|TRBJ2-1
CASSIRYNEQFF
>TRBV20-1|-|TRBJ2-7
CSAEGPGEHEQYF
>TRBV6-1|-|TRBJ1-3
CASRADAASGNTIYF
>TRBV3-1|-|TRBJ1-3
CASSQNTAETSGNTIYF
>TRBV11-2|-|TRBJ2-7
CASSLSGFYYEQYF
>TRBV28|-|TRBJ2-3
CASSLRQVADTQYF
>TRBV30|TRBD2|TRBJ2-2
CAWSSRSLAGVAGELFF
>TRBV4-3|TRBD1|TRBJ1-2
CASSPLTGTEDGYTF
>TRBV5-1|TRBD2|TRBJ2-2
CASSLTSTSGGVNTGELFF
>TRBV9|TRBD1|TRBJ2-3
CASSARQGPSTDTQYF
>TRBV12-3/TRBV12-4|-|TRBJ2-5
CASSLSDSQETQYF
>TRBV18|-|TRBJ2-3
CASSPGLADTQYF
>TRBV4-3|-|TRBJ2-3
CASSQAPGLAADTQYF
>TRBV6-4|TRBD2|TRBJ2-7
CASSDREGEQYF
>TRBV6-1|-|TRBJ1-1
CASSYASLNTEAFF
>TRBV2|-|TRBJ2-1
CASKGGTSSDNEQFF
>TRBV7-3|-|TRBJ1-2
CASSLTSGGAIYGYTF
>TRBV24-1|-|TRBJ2-1
CATSDLVTPSNEQFF
>TRBV18|-|TRBJ1-2
CASSPLGAATGRANYGYTF
>TRBV6-2/TRBV6-3|-|TRBJ2-5
CASRPGLALETQYF
>TRBV18|TRBD1|TRBJ2-1
CASSLQRDSYNEQFF
>TRBV6-6|-|TRBJ2-1
CASSYWSRNGGNEQFF
>TRBV2|TRBD1|TRBJ2-7
CASSATGTDYEQYF